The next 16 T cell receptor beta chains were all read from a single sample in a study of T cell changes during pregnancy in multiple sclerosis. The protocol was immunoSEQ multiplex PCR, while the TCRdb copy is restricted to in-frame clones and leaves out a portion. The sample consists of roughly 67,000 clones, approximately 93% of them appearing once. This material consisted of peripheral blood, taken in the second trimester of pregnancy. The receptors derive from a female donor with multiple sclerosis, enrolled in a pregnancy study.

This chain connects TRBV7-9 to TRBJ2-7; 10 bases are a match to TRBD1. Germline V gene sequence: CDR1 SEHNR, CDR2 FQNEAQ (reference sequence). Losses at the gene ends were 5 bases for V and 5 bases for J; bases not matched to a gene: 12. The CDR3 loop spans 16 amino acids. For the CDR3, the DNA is TGTGCCAGCAGCCTCCGAGGACAGGGGGTTACTGACGAGCAGTACTTC. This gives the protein CASSLRGQGVTDEQYF. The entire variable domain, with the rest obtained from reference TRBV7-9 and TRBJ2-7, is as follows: DTGVSQNPRHKITKRGQNVTFRCDPISEHNRLYWYRQTLGQGPEFLTYFQNEAQLEKSRLLSDRFSAERPKGSFSTLEIQRTEQGDSAMYLCASSLRGQGVTDEQYFGPGTRLTVT.

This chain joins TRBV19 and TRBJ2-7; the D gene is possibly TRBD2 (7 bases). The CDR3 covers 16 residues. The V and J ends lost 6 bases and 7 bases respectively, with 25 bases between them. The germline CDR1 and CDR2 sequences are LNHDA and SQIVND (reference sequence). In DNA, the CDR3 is TGTGCCAGTAGCACTGGGGGAGGGACATGGACGGGAGAGCAGTACTTC. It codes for CASSTGGGTWTGEQYF.

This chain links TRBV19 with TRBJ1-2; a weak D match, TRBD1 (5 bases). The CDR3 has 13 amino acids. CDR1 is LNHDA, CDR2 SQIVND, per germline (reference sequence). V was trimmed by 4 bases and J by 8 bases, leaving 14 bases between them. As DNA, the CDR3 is TGTGCCAGTAGTACCCCCCAGGGTCGCGGCTACACCTTC. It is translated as CASSTPQGRGYTF.

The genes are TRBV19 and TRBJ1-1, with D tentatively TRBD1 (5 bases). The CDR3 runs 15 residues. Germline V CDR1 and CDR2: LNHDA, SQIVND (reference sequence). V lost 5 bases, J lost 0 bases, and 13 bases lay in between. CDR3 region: CASSPRVVVNTEAFF. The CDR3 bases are TGTGCCAGTAGTCCCAGGGTCGTGGTGAACACTGAAGCTTTCTTT.

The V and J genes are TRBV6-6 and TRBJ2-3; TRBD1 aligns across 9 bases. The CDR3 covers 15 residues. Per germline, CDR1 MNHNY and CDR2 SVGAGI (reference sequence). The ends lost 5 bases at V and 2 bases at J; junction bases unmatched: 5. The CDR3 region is CASSNRDRATDTQYF. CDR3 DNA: TGTGCCAGCAGTAACCGGGACAGGGCCACAGATACGCAGTATTTT.

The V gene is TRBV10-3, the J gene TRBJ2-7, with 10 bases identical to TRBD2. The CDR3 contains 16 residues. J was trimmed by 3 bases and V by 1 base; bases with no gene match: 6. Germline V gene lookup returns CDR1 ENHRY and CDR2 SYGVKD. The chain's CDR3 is CAISELLAGTGYEQYF. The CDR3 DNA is TGTGCCATCAGTGAGTTACTAGCGGGAACAGGCTACGAGCAGTACTTC.

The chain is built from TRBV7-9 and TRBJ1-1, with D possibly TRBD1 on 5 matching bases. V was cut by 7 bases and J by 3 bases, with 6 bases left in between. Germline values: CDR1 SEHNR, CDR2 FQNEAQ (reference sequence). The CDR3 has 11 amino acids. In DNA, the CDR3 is TGTGCCAGCACGGGGGACACTGAAGCTTTCTTT. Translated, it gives CASTGDTEAFF.

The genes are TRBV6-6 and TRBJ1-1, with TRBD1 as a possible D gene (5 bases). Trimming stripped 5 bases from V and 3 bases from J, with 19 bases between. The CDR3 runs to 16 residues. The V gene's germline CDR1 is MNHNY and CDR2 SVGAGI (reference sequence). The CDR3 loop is CASSPFLYGADTEAFF. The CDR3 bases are TGTGCCAGCAGTCCCTTTTTATATGGGGCGGACACTGAAGCTTTCTTT.

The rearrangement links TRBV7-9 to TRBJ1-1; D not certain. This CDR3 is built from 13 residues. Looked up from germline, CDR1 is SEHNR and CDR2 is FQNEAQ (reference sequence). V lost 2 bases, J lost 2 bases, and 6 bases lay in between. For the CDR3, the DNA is TGTGCCAGCAGCTTACAGTCTAACACTGAAGCTTTCTTT. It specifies CASSLQSNTEAFF.

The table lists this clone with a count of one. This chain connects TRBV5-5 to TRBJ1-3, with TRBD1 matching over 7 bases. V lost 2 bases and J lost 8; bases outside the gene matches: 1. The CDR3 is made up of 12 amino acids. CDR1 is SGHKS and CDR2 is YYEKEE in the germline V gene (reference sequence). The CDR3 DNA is TGTGCCAGCAGCTTTCAGGGGGACACCATATATTTT. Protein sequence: CASSFQGDTIYF. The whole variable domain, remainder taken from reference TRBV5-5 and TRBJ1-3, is DAGVTQSPTHLIKTRGQQVTLRCSPISGHKSVSWYQQVLGQGPQFIFQYYEKEERGRGNFPDRFSARQFPNYSSELNVNALLLGDSALYLCASSFQGDTIYFGEGSWLTVV.

This CDR3 reads CSVAENYGYTF. The CDR3 DNA is TGCAGCGTTGCGGAGAACTATGGCTACACCTTC. This chain connects TRBV29-1 to TRBJ1-2, with D unclear. Trimming took off 4 bases at V and 2 bases at J, with 5 bases between the two ends. The germline gives CDR1 SQVTM, CDR2 ANQGSEA. The CDR3 runs 11 residues.

CDR3 residues: CASSFTGGGNTEAFF. Here the CDR3 DNA reads TGTGCCAGCAGCTTTACAGGGGGGGGGAACACTGAAGCTTTCTTT. The rearrangement uses TRBV7-9 and TRBJ1-1; 8 bases fit TRBD1. With V trimmed by 3 bases and J by 1 base, 4 bases remained unmatched. CDR3 size: 15 residues. Germline V gene lookup returns CDR1 SEHNR and CDR2 FQNEAQ (reference sequence). Together with reference TRBV7-9 and TRBJ1-1, the CDR3 gives the full variable domain: DTGVSQNPRHKITKRGQNVTFRCDPISEHNRLYWYRQTLGQGPEFLTYFQNEAQLEKSRLLSDRFSAERPKGSFSTLEIQRTEQGDSAMYLCASSFTGGGNTEAFFGQGTRLTVV.

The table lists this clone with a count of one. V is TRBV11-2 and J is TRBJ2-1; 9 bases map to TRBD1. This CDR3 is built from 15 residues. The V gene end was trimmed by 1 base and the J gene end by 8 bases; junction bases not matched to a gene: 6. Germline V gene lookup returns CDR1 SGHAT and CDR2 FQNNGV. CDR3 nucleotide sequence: TGTGCCAGCAGCTTAGGGACAGGGGAGAATTATGAGCAGTTCTTC. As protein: CASSLGTGENYEQFF. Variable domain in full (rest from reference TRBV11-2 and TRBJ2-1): EAGVAQSPRYKIIEKRQSVAFWCNPISGHATLYWYQQILGQGPKLLIQFQNNGVVDDSQLPKDRFSAERLKGVDSTLKIQPAKLEDSAVYLCASSLGTGENYEQFFGPGTRLTVL.

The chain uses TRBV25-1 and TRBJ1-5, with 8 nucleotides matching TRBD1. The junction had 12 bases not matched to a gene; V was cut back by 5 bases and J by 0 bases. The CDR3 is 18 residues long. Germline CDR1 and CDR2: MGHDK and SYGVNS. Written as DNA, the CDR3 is TGTGCCAGCAGTCTGGACAGGGTACGCGGGCATAGCAATCAGCCCCAGCATTTT. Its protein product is CASSLDRVRGHSNQPQHF.

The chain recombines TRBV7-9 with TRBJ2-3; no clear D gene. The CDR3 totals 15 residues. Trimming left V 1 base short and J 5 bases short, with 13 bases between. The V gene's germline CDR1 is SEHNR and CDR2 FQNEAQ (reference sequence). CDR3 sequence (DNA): TGTGCCAGCAGCTTAGGGATCGTTCCGGGAGATACGCAGTATTTT. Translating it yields CASSLGIVPGDTQYF.

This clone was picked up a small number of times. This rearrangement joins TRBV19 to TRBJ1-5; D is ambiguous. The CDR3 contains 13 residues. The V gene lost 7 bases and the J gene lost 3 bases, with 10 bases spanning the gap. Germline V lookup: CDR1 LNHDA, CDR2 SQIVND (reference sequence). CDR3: CASISAFNQPQHF. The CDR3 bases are TGTGCCAGTATCTCTGCGTTCAATCAGCCCCAGCATTTT.